These 18 T cell receptor beta chains were sequenced from one sample in a study of cytomegalovirus exposure and HLA in healthy donors. The PCR used 60 Vbeta and 13 Jbeta primers. TCRdb's table, derived via immunoSEQ multiplex PCR, lists solely in-frame clones and lacks some. The sample yields approximately 150,000 clones, around two thirds seen once. Material for sequencing was PBMCs. Source of these receptors: a young man in good health and CMV-seropositive.

This chain links TRBV27 with TRBJ2-7, with 7 positions matching TRBD2. CDR1 MNHEY and CDR2 SMNVEV come from the germline V gene (reference sequence). With 8 bases clipped from V and 6 bases from J, the junction kept 13 bases outside the gene matches. The CDR3 length is 14 residues. CDR3 protein: CASGPDGRFVEQYF. The CDR3 DNA reads as TGTGCCAGCGGTCCGGACGGGAGGTTTGTCGAGCAGTACTTC.

The chain employs TRBV7-8 and TRBJ2-1, with 13 bases identical to TRBD2. Trimming took 5 bases from V and 8 from J; bases not matched to a gene: 9. The length of the CDR3 is 16 residues. Germline assignment: CDR1 SGHVS and CDR2 FQNEAQ. CDR3 sequence: CASSPKLAGGLDEQFF. CDR3 DNA: TGTGCCAGCAGCCCCAAACTAGCGGGAGGGCTTGATGAGCAGTTCTTC.

This clone appeared a few times. This rearrangement joins TRBV6-6 to TRBJ1-1; a weak D match, TRBD1 (6 bases). With 10 bases removed from V and 1 base from J, the gap between germline ends came to 16 bases. Looked up from germline, CDR1 is MNHNY and CDR2 is SVGAGI (reference sequence). There are 14 residues in the CDR3. The CDR3 DNA is TGTGCCATCACTCCAGGGGCGCCGAACACTGAAGCTTTCTTT. Translating gives CAITPGAPNTEAFF.

The chain links TRBV21-1 to TRBJ2-1; TRBD2, the table's D call, lacks a check against the DNA. TRBV21-1 is designated a pseudogene. The CDR3 consists of 12 residues. The CDR3 is CASSKGPLAGFF. CDR3 nucleotide sequence: TGTGCCAGCAGCAAAGGTCCCCTAGCGGGGTTCTTC.

The chain carries TRBV5-6 and TRBJ2-7, with 8 bases that match TRBD2. The CDR3 extends over 16 amino acids. J gave up 5 bases and V 0 bases, and 10 bases lay outside the gene matches. The V gene's germline CDR1 is SGHDT and CDR2 YYEEEE. CDR3 sequence: CASSLDGQAGDDEQYF. DNA for the CDR3: TGTGCCAGCAGCTTGGATGGTCAAGCGGGAGATGACGAGCAGTACTTC.

On this clone itself: At one boundary the junction diverges from the germline segment, which might be a read error. The CDR3, as DNA: TGTGCCAGCAGCCAAGAACGGGACAGCTTTAATCAGCCCCAGCATTTT. Protein: CASSQERDSFNQPQHF. The chain combines TRBV4-1 with TRBJ1-5; 7 bases are shared with TRBD1. There are 16 residues in the CDR3. The germline V gene has CDR1 MGHRA and CDR2 YSYEKL.

The CDR3, as DNA: TGTGCTAGTGGTTGGGGGACACTCGCTGAAGCTTTCTTT. This translates into CASGWGTLAEAFF. The chain joins TRBV12-5 to TRBJ1-1, with TRBD1 as a possible D gene (6 bases). Trimming left V 4 bases short and J 6 bases short, with 12 bases between. CDR3 size: 13 residues. CDR1 and CDR2 (germline): LGHNT, FRNRAP.

The chain carries TRBV27 and TRBJ2-7; 9 bases align to TRBD2. Germline CDR1 reads MNHEY; CDR2 reads SMNVEV (reference sequence). There are 17 residues in the CDR3. V lost 2 bases, J lost 5 bases, and 13 bases stayed unmatched. CDR3 sequence reads: CASSLKSGRFVLNEQYF. The DNA for the CDR3 is TGTGCCAGCAGTTTAAAGAGCGGGAGGTTTGTCTTGAACGAGCAGTACTTC.

This rearrangement joins TRBV19 to TRBJ1-1; D may be TRBD1 (5 bases). The CDR3 runs to 13 residues. V lost 7 bases and J 1 base, leaving 10 bases between the germline ends. The germline V gene has CDR1 LNHDA and CDR2 SQIVND (reference sequence). The CDR3 reads CASKGPWNTEAFF. CDR3 nucleotides: TGTGCCAGTAAGGGGCCGTGGAACACTGAAGCTTTCTTT.

V usage is TRBV27 and J usage is TRBJ2-1; 9 bases fit TRBD2. Germline CDR1 is MNHEY and CDR2 is SMNVEV (reference sequence). The V segment lost 6 bases and the J segment 0 bases; nucleotides outside the gene matches: 6. The CDR3 is 16 residues long. The CDR3 spells CASRGSGSASYNEQFF. The CDR3 DNA is TGTGCCAGCAGAGGTAGCGGGAGTGCCTCCTACAATGAGCAGTTCTTC.

This clone was observed a few times. The chain carries TRBV4-2 and TRBJ1-4; D ambiguous. Germline CDR1 LGHNA, CDR2 YNFKEQ. V was shortened by 0 bases and J by 4 bases, with 12 bases between the two germline ends. The CDR3 totals 16 residues. The CDR3 loop reads CASSQDRGFINEKLFF. The CDR3 nucleotides are TGTGCCAGCAGCCAAGATCGCGGGTTTATTAATGAAAAACTGTTTTTT.

This clone was seen a few times. The genes are TRBV7-9 and TRBJ2-5; 10 bases align to TRBD1. This CDR3 is built from 15 residues. Germline V lookup: CDR1 SEHNR, CDR2 FQNEAQ (reference sequence). Losses at the gene ends were 5 bases for V and 5 bases for J; bases not matched to a gene: 8. The DNA for the CDR3 is TGTGCCAGCAGCCCCCGGACAGGGGGGTTGGAGACCCAGTACTTC. The encoded protein is CASSPRTGGLETQYF.

V and J are TRBV7-9 and TRBJ2-7, with 7 bases lining up with TRBD1. The CDR3 consists of 15 residues. The V segment lost 5 bases and the J segment 1 base; nucleotides outside the gene matches: 8. Germline V gene sequence: CDR1 SEHNR, CDR2 FQNEAQ (reference sequence). As DNA, the CDR3 is TGTGCCAGCAGCCAGTGGGCGGACAGGTCCTACGAGCAGTACTTC. This translates into CASSQWADRSYEQYF.

The gene calls are TRBV15 and TRBJ1-5; 10 bases fit TRBD1. V trimming: 3 bases; J trimming: 5 bases; junction bases outside the gene matches: 4. CDR1 and CDR2 from the germline V gene are LNHNV and YYDKDF (reference sequence). The CDR3 totals 15 residues. The CDR3, as DNA: TGTGCCACCAGCAGCATGGGGACAGGGGATCAGCCCCAGCATTTT. Translated, it gives CATSSMGTGDQPQHF.

The chain is built from TRBV4-1 and TRBJ2-3, with a possible D match to TRBD1 (5 bases). The germline V gene encodes CDR1 MGHRA and CDR2 YSYEKL. Trimming cost V 1 base and J 3 bases, with 8 bases left between them. The CDR3 totals 14 residues. The CDR3 spells CASSQGAGTDTQYF. Here the CDR3 DNA reads TGCGCCAGCAGCCAAGGGGCAGGGACAGATACGCAGTATTTT.

This clone was counted a few times. As DNA, the CDR3 is TGTGCCAGCAGGAGACAGCAGGGAAACGAGCAGTACTTC. It yields the protein CASRRQQGNEQYF. The chain uses TRBV5-4 and TRBJ2-7; TRBD1 might be the D (5 bases). Germline lookup yields CDR1 SGHNT and CDR2 YYREEE (reference sequence). V lost 5 bases and J lost 5, with 14 bases in between. There are 13 residues in the CDR3.

J is TRBJ2-1 and V is TRBV19, with D perhaps matching TRBD2 (5 bases). V shed 9 bases and J shed 0 bases, with 15 bases lying between them. The CDR3 contains 15 residues. From germline, CDR1 is LNHDA and CDR2 SQIVND (reference sequence). DNA for the CDR3: TGTGCCAGCCATAGCGCCGATAGCTCCTACAATGAGCAGTTCTTC. Its translation: CASHSADSSYNEQFF.

The chain joins TRBV5-1 to TRBJ2-7; 7 positions agree with TRBD1. CDR1 is SGHRS, CDR2 YFSETQ, per germline. The ends lost 3 bases at V and 0 bases at J; junction bases unmatched: 15. This CDR3 has 18 residues. The CDR3 protein is CASSSQGMGSRLSYEQYF. The CDR3, as DNA: TGCGCCAGCAGCTCACAGGGGATGGGGTCTAGGCTCTCCTACGAGCAGTACTTC.